These T cell receptor beta chains were read from a single sample in a study of OX40 agonist ivuxolimab in advanced cancers. Profiling relied on immunoSEQ multiplex PCR, and the TCRdb table lists in-frame clones only, not all of them. This table has approximately 74,000 clones, less than 90% appearing once. Specimen: CD4+ or CD8+ T cells sorted from blood, collected in a trial of the OX40 agonist ivuxolimab. These receptors were taken from an adult with an advanced solid tumor such as melanoma, head and neck, liver or kidney cancer. CDR3s include the opening cysteine and the closing phenylalanine or tryptophan. Each record gives: V gene, clone size, D gene, J gene, CDR3 protein, CDR3 DNA. A D gene is named only where the DNA matches it firmly. Rows give clone size only sometimes, using once, few, many, or a class for an expanded clone.

TRBV30	-	-	TRBJ2-7	CAWRSGGSSYEQYF	TGTGCCTGGAGGAGCGGAGGGAGTTCCTACGAGCAGTACTTC
TRBV7-9	-	TRBD1	TRBJ1-1	CASSSYRGRIRAEAFF	TGTGCCAGCAGCTCGTACAGGGGGCGAATACGGGCTGAAGCTTTCTTT
TRBV6-1	-	-	TRBJ2-7	CASSVNSYEQYF	TGTGCCAGCAGTGTTAACTCCTACGAGCAGTACTTC
TRBV29-1	few	-	TRBJ1-1	CSAEQDRNTEAFF	TGCAGCGCCGAACAGGATAGGAACACTGAAGCTTTCTTT
TRBV4-1	once	TRBD2	TRBJ2-7	CASSQNPTSSYEQYF	TGCGCCAGCAGCCAAAACCCGACTAGCAGCTACGAGCAGTACTTC
TRBV9	-	-	TRBJ2-3	CASSGSGTNTDTQYF	TGTGCCAGCAGCGGCTCCGGGACAAACACAGATACGCAGTATTTT
TRBV5-1	-	TRBD1	TRBJ2-7	CASSLATGTGNKQYF	TGCGCCAGCAGCTTGGCCACCGGGACAGGGAATAAGCAGTACTTC
TRBV6-5	-	TRBD2	TRBJ2-1	CASRLAGTYNEQFF	TGTGCCAGCCGCCTAGCGGGGACCTACAATGAGCAGTTCTTC
TRBV5-1	-	TRBD1	TRBJ2-2	CASSLDGQGAGELFF	TGCGCCAGCAGCTTGGACGGACAGGGCGCCGGGGAGCTGTTTTTT
TRBV23-1	-	TRBD2	TRBJ2-1	CARSDSGGDDNEQFF	TGCGCCAGGTCTGATAGCGGGGGGGATGACAATGAGCAGTTCTTC
TRBV28	-	-	TRBJ1-3	CASSFPTGRPGNTIYF	TGTGCCAGCAGTTTCCCCACAGGTCGCCCTGGAAACACCATATATTTT
TRBV4-2	-	-	TRBJ2-3	CASSQDGGSKADTQYF	TGTGCCAGCAGCCAAGATGGGGGTAGCAAAGCAGATACGCAGTATTTT
TRBV19	-	-	TRBJ1-2	CASSTAFRGYPDYGYTF	TGTGCCAGTAGTACGGCGTTCAGGGGTTACCCCGACTATGGCTACACCTTC
TRBV7-2	-	-	TRBJ2-7	CASSFHAGRVEQYF	TGTGCCAGCAGCTTTCACGCTGGCCGGGTCGAGCAGTACTTC
TRBV5-4	-	TRBD2	TRBJ2-7	CASSLGSSGPYEQYF	TGTGCCAGCAGCTTGGGGTCTAGCGGTCCCTACGAGCAGTACTTC
TRBV7-8	-	-	TRBJ2-5	CASFQNSETQYF	TGTGCCAGTTTTCAGAACTCGGAGACCCAGTACTTC
TRBV7-2	-	-	TRBJ2-7	CASSVRPSISYEQYF	TGTGCCAGCAGCGTAAGACCATCGATCTCCTACGAGCAGTACTTC
TRBV7-2	-	-	TRBJ1-5	CASSPRYNQPQHF	TGTGCCAGCAGCCCACGGTACAATCAGCCCCAGCATTTT
TRBV7-6	-	-	TRBJ2-5	CASSVNRETQYF	TGTGCCAGCAGTGTCAACCGGGAGACCCAGTACTTC
TRBV5-1	once	-	TRBJ1-1	CASSPLPGRGTEAFF	TGCGCCAGCAGCCCCTTACCGGGCCGAGGCACTGAAGCTTTCTTT
TRBV28	-	TRBD1	TRBJ1-2	CANPRNRGQSYGYTF	TGTGCCAACCCAAGAAACAGGGGGCAGAGCTATGGCTACACCTTC
TRBV5-1	once	-	TRBJ2-7	CASSPPDSSQYF	TGCGCCAGCAGCCCCCCCGACTCTTCTCAGTACTTC
TRBV9	-	-	TRBJ1-4	CASSVEGRPYEKLFF	TGTGCCAGCAGCGTAGAGGGCAGGCCTTATGAAAAACTGTTTTTT
TRBV9	once	-	TRBJ1-2	CASSVERRGVYGYTF	TGTGCCAGCAGCGTAGAACGGCGGGGAGTCTATGGCTACACCTTC
TRBV25-1	-	-	TRBJ1-2	CASSDRWDYGYTF	TGTGCCAGCAGTGACCGTTGGGACTATGGCTACACCTTC
TRBV30	once	-	TRBJ2-7	CAWSGPQTGRHEQYF	TGTGCCTGGAGTGGCCCCCAGACAGGGAGGCACGAGCAGTACTTC
TRBV7-2	-	-	TRBJ2-3	CASSLARGEGDTQYF	TGTGCCAGCAGCTTAGCGCGAGGCGAAGGTGATACGCAGTATTTT
TRBV5-5	-	TRBD1	TRBJ2-4	CASRSRDRGNIQYF	TGTGCCAGCAGAAGCCGGGACAGGGGTAACATTCAGTACTTC
TRBV20-1	-	-	TRBJ2-1	CSVTGDHEQFF	TGCAGTGTAACTGGGGACCATGAGCAGTTCTTC
TRBV5-1	-	TRBD1	TRBJ2-1	CASRDRVAYNEQFF	TGCGCCAGCCGGGACAGGGTGGCTTACAATGAGCAGTTCTTC
TRBV6-1	-	-	TRBJ1-3	CASSSPTHSGNTIYF	TGTGCCAGCAGTTCCCCGACGCACTCTGGAAACACCATATATTTT
TRBV2	-	-	TRBJ2-7	CASSESQGSYYEQYF	TGTGCCAGCAGTGAATCCCAGGGTAGCTACTACGAGCAGTACTTC
TRBV7-8	-	TRBD1	TRBJ1-2	CASSLADRGLYGYTF	TGTGCCAGCAGCTTAGCGGACAGGGGGCTCTATGGCTACACCTTC
TRBV7-8	once	TRBD1	TRBJ1-2	CASSSSGGDVFYGYTF	TGTGCCAGCAGCTCCTCAGGGGGCGACGTCTTCTATGGCTACACCTTC
TRBV4-3	-	-	TRBJ1-1	CASSQGPRGDTEAFF	TGCGCCAGCAGCCAAGGTCCCAGGGGCGACACTGAAGCTTTCTTT
TRBV7-9	-	-	TRBJ2-1	CASTLLESSYNEQFF	TGTGCCAGCACCTTATTGGAGAGCTCCTACAATGAGCAGTTCTTC